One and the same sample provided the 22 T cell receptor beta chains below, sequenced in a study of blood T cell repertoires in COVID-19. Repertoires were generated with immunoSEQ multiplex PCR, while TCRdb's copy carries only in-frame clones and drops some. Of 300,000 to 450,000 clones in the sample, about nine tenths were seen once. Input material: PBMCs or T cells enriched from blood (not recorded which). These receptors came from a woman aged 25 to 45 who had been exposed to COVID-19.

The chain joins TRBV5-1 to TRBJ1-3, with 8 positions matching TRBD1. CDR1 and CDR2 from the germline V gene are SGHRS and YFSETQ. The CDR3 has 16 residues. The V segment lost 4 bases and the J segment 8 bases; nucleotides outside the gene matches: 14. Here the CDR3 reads CASSLLGTGGGYTIYF. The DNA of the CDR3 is TGCGCCAGCAGCCTACTCGGGACAGGTGGGGGATACACCATATATTTT.

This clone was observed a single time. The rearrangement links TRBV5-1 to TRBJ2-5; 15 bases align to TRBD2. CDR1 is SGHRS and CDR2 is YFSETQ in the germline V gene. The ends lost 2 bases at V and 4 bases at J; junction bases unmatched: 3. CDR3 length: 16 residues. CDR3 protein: CASSFGLAGGLETQYF. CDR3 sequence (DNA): TGCGCCAGCAGCTTCGGACTAGCGGGAGGGTTAGAGACCCAGTACTTC.

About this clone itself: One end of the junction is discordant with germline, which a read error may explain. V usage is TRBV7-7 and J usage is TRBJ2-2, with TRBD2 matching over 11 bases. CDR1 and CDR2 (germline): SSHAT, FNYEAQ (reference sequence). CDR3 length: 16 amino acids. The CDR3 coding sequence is TGTGCTAGCAGTCAACTAGCGGGAGCGAACACCGGGGAGCTGTTTTTT. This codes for CASSQLAGANTGELFF.

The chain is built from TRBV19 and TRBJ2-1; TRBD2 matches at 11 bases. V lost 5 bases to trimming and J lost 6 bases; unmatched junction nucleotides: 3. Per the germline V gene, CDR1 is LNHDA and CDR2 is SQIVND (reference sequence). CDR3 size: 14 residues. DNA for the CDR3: TGTGCCAGTAGTCCTGGACTAGCGGGCAATGAGCAGTTCTTC. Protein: CASSPGLAGNEQFF.

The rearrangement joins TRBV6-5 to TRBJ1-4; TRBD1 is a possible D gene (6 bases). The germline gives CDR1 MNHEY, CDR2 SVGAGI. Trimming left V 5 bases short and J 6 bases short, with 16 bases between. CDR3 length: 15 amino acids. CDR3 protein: CASSPYRAGDEKLFF. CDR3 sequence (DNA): TGTGCCAGCAGTCCCTACAGGGCAGGGGATGAAAAACTGTTTTTT.

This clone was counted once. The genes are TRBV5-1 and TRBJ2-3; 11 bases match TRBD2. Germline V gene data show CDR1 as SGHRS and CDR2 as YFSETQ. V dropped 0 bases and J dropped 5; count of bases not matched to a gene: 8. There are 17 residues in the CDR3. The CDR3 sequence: CASSLDPASGRQDTQYF. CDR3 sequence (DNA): TGCGCCAGCAGCTTGGATCCCGCTAGCGGGAGGCAAGATACGCAGTATTTT.

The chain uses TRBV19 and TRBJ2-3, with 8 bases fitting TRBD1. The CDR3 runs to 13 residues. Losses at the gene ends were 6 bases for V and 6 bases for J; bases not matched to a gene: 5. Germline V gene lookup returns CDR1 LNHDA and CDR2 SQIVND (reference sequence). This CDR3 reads CASSRQGRDTQYF. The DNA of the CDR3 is TGTGCCAGTAGCAGACAGGGGCGGGATACGCAGTATTTT.

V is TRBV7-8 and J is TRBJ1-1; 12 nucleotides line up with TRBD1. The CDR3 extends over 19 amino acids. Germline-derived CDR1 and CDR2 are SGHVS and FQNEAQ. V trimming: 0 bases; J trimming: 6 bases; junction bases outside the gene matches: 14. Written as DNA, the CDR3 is TGTGCCAGCAGCTTAGCGACCCCACAGGGACAGGGGGCACTCTCTGAAGCTTTCTTT. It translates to CASSLATPQGQGALSEAFF.

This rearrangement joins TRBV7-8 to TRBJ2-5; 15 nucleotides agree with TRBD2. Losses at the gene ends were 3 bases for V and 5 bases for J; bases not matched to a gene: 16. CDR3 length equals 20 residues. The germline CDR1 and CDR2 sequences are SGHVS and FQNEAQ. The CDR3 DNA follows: TGTGCCAGCAGCTTTTCAACAGGTGGACTAGCGGGAGGGGTTCCGGAGACCCAGTACTTC. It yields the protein CASSFSTGGLAGGVPETQYF.

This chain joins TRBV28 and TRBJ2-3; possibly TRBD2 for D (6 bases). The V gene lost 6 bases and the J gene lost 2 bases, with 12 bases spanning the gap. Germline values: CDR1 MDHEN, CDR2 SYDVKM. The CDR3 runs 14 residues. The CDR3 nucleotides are TGTGCCAGCAGGGTAGCGGCCTCCACAGATACGCAGTATTTT. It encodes CASRVAASTDTQYF.

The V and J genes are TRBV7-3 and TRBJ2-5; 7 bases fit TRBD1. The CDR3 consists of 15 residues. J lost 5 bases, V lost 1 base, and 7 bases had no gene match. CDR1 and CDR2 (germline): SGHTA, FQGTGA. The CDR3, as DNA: TGTGCCAGCAGCTTAAACCCAGGGGGAGTCGAGACCCAGTACTTC. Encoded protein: CASSLNPGGVETQYF.

The CDR3 here is CASSPRGRTEAFF. Here the CDR3 DNA reads TGTGCCAGCAGCCCCAGGGGGCGGACTGAAGCTTTCTTT. The rearrangement joins TRBV12-3 or TRBV12-4 to TRBJ1-1; 8 bases fit TRBD1. The ends lost 6 bases at V and 5 bases at J; junction bases unmatched: 5. The CDR3 is 13 amino acids.

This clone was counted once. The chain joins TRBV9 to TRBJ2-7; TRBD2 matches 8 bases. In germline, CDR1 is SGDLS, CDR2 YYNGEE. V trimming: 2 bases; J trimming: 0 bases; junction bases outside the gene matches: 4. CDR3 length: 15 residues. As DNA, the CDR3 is TGTGCCAGCAGCGTCAGCGGGGGAAGCTCCTACGAGCAGTACTTC. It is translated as CASSVSGGSSYEQYF.

CDR3 nucleotides: TGTGCCAGCGCCCCTGTAACTGTAGGGGGCGACTCTGGGGCCAACGTCCTGACTTTC. This gives the protein CASAPVTVGGDSGANVLTF. The J gene is TRBJ2-6, the V gene TRBV5-4, with 7 bases fitting TRBD1. The CDR3 is 19 amino acids. Germline lookup yields CDR1 SGHNT and CDR2 YYREEE (reference sequence). J was trimmed by 0 bases and V by 7 bases; bases with no gene match: 16.

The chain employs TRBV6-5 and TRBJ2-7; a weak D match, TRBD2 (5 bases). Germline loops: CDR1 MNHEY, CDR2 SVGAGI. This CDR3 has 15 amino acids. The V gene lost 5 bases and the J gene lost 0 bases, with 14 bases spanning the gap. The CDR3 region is CASSRGGLASYEQYF. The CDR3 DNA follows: TGTGCCAGCAGTAGAGGAGGACTGGCCTCCTACGAGCAGTACTTC.

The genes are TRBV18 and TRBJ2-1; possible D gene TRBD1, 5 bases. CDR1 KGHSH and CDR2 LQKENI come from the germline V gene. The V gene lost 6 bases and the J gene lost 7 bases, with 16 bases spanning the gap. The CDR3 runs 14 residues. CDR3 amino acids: CASSHRQGANEQFF. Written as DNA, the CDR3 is TGTGCCAGCTCCCATAGGCAGGGCGCGAATGAGCAGTTCTTC. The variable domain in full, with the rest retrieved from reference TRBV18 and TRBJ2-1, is NAGVMQNPRHLVRRRGQEARLRCSPMKGHSHVYWYRQLPEEGLKFMVYLQKENIIDESGMPKERFSAEFPKEGPSILRIQQVVRGDSAAYFCASSHRQGANEQFFGPGTRLTVL.

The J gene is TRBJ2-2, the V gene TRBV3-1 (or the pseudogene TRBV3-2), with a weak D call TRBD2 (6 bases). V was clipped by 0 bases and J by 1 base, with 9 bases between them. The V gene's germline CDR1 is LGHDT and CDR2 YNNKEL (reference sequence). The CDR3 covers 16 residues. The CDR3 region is CASSQEVSGNTGELFF. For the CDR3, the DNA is TGTGCCAGCAGCCAAGAGGTTAGCGGGAACACCGGGGAGCTGTTTTTT.

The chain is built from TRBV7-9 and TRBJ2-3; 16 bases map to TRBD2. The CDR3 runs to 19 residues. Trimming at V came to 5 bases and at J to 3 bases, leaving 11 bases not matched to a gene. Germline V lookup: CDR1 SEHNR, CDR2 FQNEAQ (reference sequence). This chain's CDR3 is CASSPPGTSGRGGTDTQYF. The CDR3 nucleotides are TGTGCCAGCAGCCCTCCAGGGACTAGCGGGAGGGGAGGAACAGATACGCAGTATTTT.

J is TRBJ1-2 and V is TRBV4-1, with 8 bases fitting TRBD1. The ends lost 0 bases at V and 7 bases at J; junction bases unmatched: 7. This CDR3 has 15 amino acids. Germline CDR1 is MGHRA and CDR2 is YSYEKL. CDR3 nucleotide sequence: TGCGCCAGCAGCCAAGAAGGACAGGGAGGGTTTGGCTACACCTTC. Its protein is CASSQEGQGGFGYTF.

CDR3 sequence reads: CASSSSRVSNYGYTF. The CDR3, as DNA: TGTGCCAGCAGTTCCTCCAGGGTATCAAACTATGGCTACACCTTC. The chain recombines TRBV28 with TRBJ1-2; a possible D gene is TRBD1 (5 bases). Germline CDR1 is MDHEN and CDR2 is SYDVKM. The germline V and J ends were trimmed by 4 bases and 2 bases, with 14 bases remaining between them. The CDR3 is made up of 15 amino acids.

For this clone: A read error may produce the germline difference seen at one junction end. The CDR3 DNA sequence: TGTGCTAGCAGCTTAGAGGCGGGGGTTAATGAAAAACTGTTTTTT. Its protein is CASSLEAGVNEKLFF. This chain connects TRBV7-7 to TRBJ1-4; TRBD1 might be the D (5 bases). The CDR3 totals 15 residues. CDR1 is SSHAT, CDR2 FNYEAQ, per germline (reference sequence).

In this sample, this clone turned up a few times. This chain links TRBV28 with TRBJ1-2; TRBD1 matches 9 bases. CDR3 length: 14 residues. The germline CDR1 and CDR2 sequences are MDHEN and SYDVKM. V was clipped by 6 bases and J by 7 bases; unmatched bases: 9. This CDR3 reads CASREQGAGGGYTF. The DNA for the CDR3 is TGTGCCAGCAGAGAACAGGGGGCGGGTGGTGGCTACACCTTC.